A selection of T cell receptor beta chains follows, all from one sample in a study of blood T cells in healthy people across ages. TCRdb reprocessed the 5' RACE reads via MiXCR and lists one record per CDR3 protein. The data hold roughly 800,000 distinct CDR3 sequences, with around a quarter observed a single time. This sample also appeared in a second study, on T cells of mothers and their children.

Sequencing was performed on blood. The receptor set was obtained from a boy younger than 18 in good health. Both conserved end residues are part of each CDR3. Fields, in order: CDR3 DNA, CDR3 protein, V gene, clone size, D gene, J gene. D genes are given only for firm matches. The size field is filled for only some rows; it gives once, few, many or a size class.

DNA: TGCAGTGGACTGGTCCGGGACAGGGCCCACAATGAGCAGTTCTTC
CDR3: CSGLVRDRAHNEQFF
V: TRBV20-1
size: .
D: TRBD1
J: TRBJ2-1

DNA: TGTGCCAGCAGCTTGCCGACAGGGGGGAACACTGAAGCTTTCTTT
CDR3: CASSLPTGGNTEAFF
V: TRBV7-9
size: few
D: TRBD1
J: TRBJ1-1

DNA: TGTGCCACCAGCAGAGGGGCGACAGTCTCTGGAAACACCATATATTTT
CDR3: CATSRGATVSGNTIYF
V: TRBV15
size: once
D: .
J: TRBJ1-3

DNA: TGCGCCAGCAGCTTGTCACCAGGGTACGCTGAAGCTTTCTTT
CDR3: CASSLSPGYAEAFF
V: TRBV5-1
size: few
D: .
J: TRBJ1-1

DNA: TGCGCCAGCAGCTGGACGACGGGAAGCACAGATACGCAGTATTTT
CDR3: CASSWTTGSTDTQYF
V: TRBV5-1
size: few
D: .
J: TRBJ2-3

DNA: TGCGCCAGCAGACAGACAGGGGCTAACGAGCAGTACTTC
CDR3: CASRQTGANEQYF
V: TRBV4-1
size: .
D: TRBD1
J: TRBJ2-7

DNA: TGTGCCAGCAGCCAAGGGGGAGGAGGGCTGGGGGGTACTGAAGCTTTCTTT
CDR3: CASSQGGGGLGGTEAFF
V: TRBV3-1
size: few
D: .
J: TRBJ1-1

DNA: TGTGCCAGCAGCTTAGCCTTAGCGGGGGAAGAGACCCAGTACTTC
CDR3: CASSLALAGEETQYF
V: TRBV5-1
size: many
D: TRBD2
J: TRBJ2-5

DNA: TGCGCCAGCAGCCACATGCTGTTGGATGAAGCTTTCTTT
CDR3: CASSHMLLDEAFF
V: TRBV4-1
size: few
D: .
J: TRBJ1-1

DNA: TGTGCCAGCAGTTTCGGTCCGAATGAAAAACTGTTTTTT
CDR3: CASSFGPNEKLFF
V: TRBV27
size: .
D: .
J: TRBJ1-4

DNA: TGTGCCACCAGTGATTACAGGGGGCTTAGGGATGAGCAGTTCTTC
CDR3: CATSDYRGLRDEQFF
V: TRBV24-1
size: few
D: TRBD1
J: TRBJ2-1

DNA: TGTGCCAGCTTCAGGTCGGTCACTGAAGCTTTCTTT
CDR3: CASFRSVTEAFF
V: TRBV6-5
size: few
D: .
J: TRBJ1-1

DNA: TGTGCCAGCAGCTTGAGGGTCAGGAGAAGCACAGATACGCAGTATTTT
CDR3: CASSLRVRRSTDTQYF
V: TRBV5-6
size: .
D: .
J: TRBJ2-3

DNA: TGTGCCAGCAGCGCTGACAGGTTAAATGAGCAGTTCTTC
CDR3: CASSADRLNEQFF
V: TRBV7-9
size: .
D: .
J: TRBJ2-1

DNA: TGTGCCAGCAGCCAAGATCCGGGACAGGGGGTAGTCAATGAGCAGTTCTTC
CDR3: CASSQDPGQGVVNEQFF
V: TRBV4-2
size: .
D: TRBD1
J: TRBJ2-1

DNA: TGTGCCAGCAGCGACAGGGTCTTTCCGGGCTACACCTTC
CDR3: CASSDRVFPGYTF
V: TRBV7-9
size: .
D: TRBD1
J: TRBJ1-2

DNA: TGTGCCAGCAGCCAAGGATCGTCAGATACGCAGTATTTT
CDR3: CASSQGSSDTQYF
V: TRBV3-1
size: .
D: .
J: TRBJ2-3

DNA: TGCGCCAGCAGCTTCGGACTAGCGGGGATGGAGGAGCAGTTCTTC
CDR3: CASSFGLAGMEEQFF
V: TRBV5-1
size: few
D: TRBD2
J: TRBJ2-1

DNA: TGCAGTGCTAGAGGACAGGGTAGCTCACCCCTCCACTTT
CDR3: CSARGQGSSPLHF
V: TRBV20-1
size: few
D: TRBD1
J: TRBJ1-6

DNA: TGTGCCCGGAGTGTGACGGCCCTCAATCAGCCCCAGCATTTT
CDR3: CARSVTALNQPQHF
V: TRBV30
size: .
D: .
J: TRBJ1-5

DNA: TGTGCCAGCAGCCGCCCTGGACTAGTCGAGCAGTACTTC
CDR3: CASSRPGLVEQYF
V: TRBV25-1
size: few
D: TRBD2
J: TRBJ2-7

DNA: TGTGCCAGCAGAAATTCCCGGTCCACGCCGTACTTC
CDR3: CASRNSRSTPYF
V: TRBV3-1
size: .
D: .
J: TRBJ2-5

DNA: TGTGCCAGCAGTTTAGGTTTGACTGAAGCTTTCTTT
CDR3: CASSLGLTEAFF
V: TRBV6-6
size: many
D: .
J: TRBJ1-1

DNA: TGTGCCACCAGCCTACCACTAGAGTCGGACACCGGGGAGCTGTTTTTT
CDR3: CATSLPLESDTGELFF
V: TRBV15
size: .
D: .
J: TRBJ2-2

DNA: TGTGCCAGCAGTGAGGAGGGGCCTGTCACAGATACGCAGTATTTT
CDR3: CASSEEGPVTDTQYF
V: TRBV2
size: few
D: .
J: TRBJ2-3

DNA: TGTGCCAGCAGTTTAGCGGGAGGTGGAAATACGCAGTATTTT
CDR3: CASSLAGGGNTQYF
V: TRBV12-3/TRBV12-4
size: .
D: .
J: TRBJ2-3

DNA: TGTGCCAGCAGTGAAGCGGCAGGAGTCGGTCGGTACTTC
CDR3: CASSEAAGVGRYF
V: TRBV2
size: .
D: .
J: TRBJ2-7

DNA: TGTGCCAGCAGCGACCGGGACGGGACCTCCTACGAGCAGTACTTC
CDR3: CASSDRDGTSYEQYF
V: TRBV9
size: .
D: .
J: TRBJ2-7

DNA: TGTGCCAGCAGTTACTCGGAAAATCAGCCCCAGCATTTT
CDR3: CASSYSENQPQHF
V: TRBV6-2/TRBV6-3
size: .
D: .
J: TRBJ1-5